What follows are 20 T cell receptor beta chains derived from one specimen sequenced in a study of early T cells in non-severe SARS-CoV-2 infection. A single record per CDR3 protein comes from TCRdb applying MiXCR to the 5' RACE reads. Of around 92,000 distinct CDR3 sequences in the sample, 9.5% to 11% were seen once. The specimen sequenced was whole blood. The receptor source for this set is an adult who was a healthcare worker with PCR-confirmed SARS-CoV-2 infection or an uninfected control (not recorded which).

Turning to this clonotype: This clone may be a read error of a much larger clone one base away. The rearrangement uses TRBV9 and TRBJ1-6; D possibly corresponds to TRBD1 (6 bases). The CDR3 is made up of 15 amino acids. The germline V gene encodes CDR1 SGDLS and CDR2 YYNGEE. Here the CDR3 reads CASSVAGHYNSSLHF. The CDR3 region has the DNA TGTGCCAGCAGCGTAGCGGGACATTATAATTCATCCCTCCACTTT.

On this clonotype itself: This may arise from a read error, as a much more abundant clone is one base away. The chain combines TRBV3-1 with TRBJ2-5, with 11 positions matching TRBD2. The CDR3 sequence is 17 residues long. The germline CDR1 and CDR2 sequences are LGHDT and YNNKEL (reference sequence). The CDR3 is CACSPLAGGPLGETQYF. As DNA, the CDR3 is TGTGCCTGCAGCCCTTTAGCGGGAGGGCCTTTGGGAGAGACCCAGTACTTC.

V and J are TRBV29-1 and TRBJ1-1; D perhaps matches TRBD1 (5 bases). In germline, CDR1 is SQVTM, CDR2 ANQGSEA. The CDR3 length is 14 residues. Deletions cut 2 bases from V and 3 bases from J, with 13 bases between. CDR3 in DNA: TGCAGCGTTGAAAGTTCGGGGCGGGACACTGAAGCTTTCTTT. As protein: CSVESSGRDTEAFF.

This clonotype occurred a few times. The V and J genes are TRBV18 and TRBJ2-7; 7 nucleotides agree with TRBD1. This CDR3 is 13 amino acids long. Trimming took 8 bases from V and 3 from J; bases not matched to a gene: 7. CDR1 is KGHSH and CDR2 is LQKENI in the germline V gene. The CDR3 sequence is CASPCPGGYEQYF. The CDR3 DNA reads as TGTGCCAGCCCCTGCCCAGGGGGCTACGAGCAGTACTTC.

This chain joins TRBV27 and TRBJ2-3; possibly TRBD2 for D (5 bases). The length of the CDR3 is 23 residues. The V gene lost 4 bases and the J gene lost 2 bases, with 37 bases spanning the gap. CDR1 and CDR2 from the germline V gene are MNHEY and SMNVEV (reference sequence). The CDR3 sequence is CASSCTPRTLSQMPDSLTDTQYF. In DNA, the CDR3 is TGTGCCAGCAGTTGTACACCTCGGACTCTCTCACAGATGCCGGACTCTCTCACAGATACGCAGTATTTT.

This clonotype occurred a few times. This chain connects TRBV3-1 to TRBJ2-1; TRBD2 matches at 10 bases. With V trimmed by 1 base and J by 2 bases, 2 bases remained unmatched. Germline V lookup: CDR1 LGHDT, CDR2 YNNKEL (reference sequence). CDR3 length equals 16 residues. The CDR3, as DNA: TGTGCCAGCAGCCAAGCGCTAGCGGGGGCCTACAATGAGCAGTTCTTC. Its protein is CASSQALAGAYNEQFF.

This clonotype was observed a handful of times. The chain is built from TRBV28 and TRBJ2-1; D unclear. CDR3 length: 10 amino acids. V lost 5 bases and J lost 7, with 3 bases in between. Germline V CDR1 and CDR2: MDHEN, SYDVKM. CDR3 amino acids: CASSRNEQFF. In DNA, the CDR3 is TGTGCCAGCAGTAGAAATGAGCAGTTCTTC.

This clonotype was counted only a few times. The chain links TRBV20-1 to TRBJ1-6; D is perhaps TRBD1 (5 bases). Trimming removed 6 bases from V and 4 bases from J, with 16 bases in between. The CDR3 runs 15 residues. CDR1 and CDR2 (germline): DFQATT, SNEGSKA (reference sequence). The CDR3 DNA is TGCAGTGCCAGGGAAGACACTGGTTATAATTCACCCCTCCACTTT. Residues: CSAREDTGYNSPLHF.

The rearrangement uses TRBV7-9 and TRBJ2-4; 7 bases are shared with TRBD1. The length of the CDR3 is 12 residues. Germline CDR1 SEHNR, CDR2 FQNEAQ (reference sequence). V lost 4 bases to trimming and J lost 7 bases; unmatched junction nucleotides: 1. The CDR3 DNA reads as TGTGCCAGCAGCTCGGGACAGAACATTCAGTACTTC. This encodes CASSSGQNIQYF.

The rearrangement joins TRBV7-3 to TRBJ1-3; D is unclear. Germline assignment: CDR1 SGHTA and CDR2 FQGTGA. The CDR3 sequence is 13 residues long. Trimming pared 1 base from V and 3 bases from J, leaving 4 bases between. The chain's CDR3 is CASSLNLGNTIYF. The CDR3 nucleotides read TGTGCCAGCAGCTTAAACCTTGGAAACACCATATATTTT.

The genes are TRBV12-2 and TRBJ2-1; the D call in the table, TRBD1, was not verified against the DNA. TRBV12-2 is tagged as a pseudogene. The CDR3 contains 15 residues. CDR3 in amino acids: CASRAPGQGVREQFF. In DNA, the CDR3 is TGTGCAAGTCGCGCCCCGGGACAGGGGGTGAGGGAGCAGTTCTTC.

The chain recombines TRBV10-3 with TRBJ2-3; D not certain. Germline CDR1 and CDR2: ENHRY and SYGVKD. V lost 3 bases and J 0 bases, leaving 7 bases between the germline ends. This CDR3 is built from 14 residues. The CDR3 loop reads CAISELISTDTQYF. In DNA, the CDR3 is TGTGCCATCAGTGAACTAATCAGCACAGATACGCAGTATTTT.

The chain joins TRBV13 to TRBJ2-7; 7 nucleotides line up with TRBD1. The CDR3 sequence is 17 residues long. J gave up 2 bases and V 4 bases, and 14 bases lay outside the gene matches. CDR1 and CDR2 (germline): PRHDT, FYEKMQ (reference sequence). The CDR3 loop reads CASSSDRDRKLPYEQYF. The CDR3 DNA is TGTGCCAGCAGCTCCGACCGGGACAGAAAATTACCCTACGAGCAGTACTTC.

V is TRBV12-3 or TRBV12-4 and J is TRBJ1-1, with D possibly matching TRBD1 (5 bases). This CDR3 spans 14 amino acids. The V and J ends lost 2 bases and 5 bases respectively, with 12 bases between them. The CDR3 nucleotides read TGTGCCAGCAGTTTAAGGGCAGGGAGGACTGAAGCTTTCTTT. Amino acids: CASSLRAGRTEAFF.

The chain joins TRBV7-3 to TRBJ1-1; D remains ambiguous. The germline V and J ends were trimmed by 2 bases and 1 base, with 11 bases remaining between them. This CDR3 comprises 15 residues. Germline CDR1 reads SGHTA; CDR2 reads FQGTGA. Here the CDR3 DNA reads TGTGCCAGCAGCTTAGAGGCAGCCAAGAACACTGAAGCTTTCTTT. Translating gives CASSLEAAKNTEAFF.

This clonotype was picked up many times. This sequence joins TRBV7-8 and TRBJ2-3, with TRBD1 matching 7 bases. Unmatched junction bases numbered 1, after V lost 4 bases and J lost 0 bases. From germline, CDR1 is SGHVS and CDR2 FQNEAQ. This CDR3 has 14 amino acids. The CDR3 DNA is TGTGCCAGCAGCTCAGGGGGTAGCACAGATACGCAGTATTTT. Translated, it gives CASSSGGSTDTQYF.

This clonotype was seen a handful of times. This chain connects TRBV20-1 to TRBJ1-6; 8 positions agree with TRBD1. Germline CDR1 and CDR2: DFQATT and SNEGSKA (reference sequence). The V and J ends lost 0 bases and 12 bases, in that order; junction bases with no gene match: 7. The CDR3 spans 14 residues. CDR3 residues: CSARDKGTGRPLHF. CDR3 DNA: TGCAGTGCTAGAGATAAAGGGACAGGACGACCCCTCCACTTT.

This clonotype was seen ten or more times. In DNA form, the CDR3 reads TGTGCCAGCAGAGGCAGCACAGATACGCAGTATTTT. It codes for CASRGSTDTQYF. The V call is TRBV27, the J call TRBJ2-3; the D is unclear. Trimming removed 6 bases at V and 0 bases at J, with 4 bases between. Germline V CDR1 and CDR2: MNHEY, SMNVEV (reference sequence). The CDR3 is made up of 12 amino acids.

This clonotype was counted ten times or more. The chain links TRBV5-4 to TRBJ2-3; D is perhaps TRBD2 (7 bases). This CDR3 has 17 residues. Germline values: CDR1 SGHNT, CDR2 YYREEE (reference sequence). The ends were cut back, 4 bases at V and 8 bases at J, with 26 bases in the middle. CDR3 amino acids: CASSGWGASGVWGTQYF. CDR3 nucleotide sequence: TGTGCCAGCAGCGGGTGGGGGGCTAGCGGCGTTTGGGGTACGCAGTATTTT.

This clonotype occurred many times. The rearrangement joins TRBV5-1 to TRBJ1-1; TRBD1 might be the D (6 bases). The CDR3 loop spans 14 amino acids. Trimming took 4 bases from V and 1 from J, leaving 11 bases between them. Per germline, CDR1 SGHRS and CDR2 YFSETQ. The DNA of the CDR3 is TGCGCCAGCAGCCCAGCACAGGGGAACACTGAAGCTTTCTTT. It encodes CASSPAQGNTEAFF.